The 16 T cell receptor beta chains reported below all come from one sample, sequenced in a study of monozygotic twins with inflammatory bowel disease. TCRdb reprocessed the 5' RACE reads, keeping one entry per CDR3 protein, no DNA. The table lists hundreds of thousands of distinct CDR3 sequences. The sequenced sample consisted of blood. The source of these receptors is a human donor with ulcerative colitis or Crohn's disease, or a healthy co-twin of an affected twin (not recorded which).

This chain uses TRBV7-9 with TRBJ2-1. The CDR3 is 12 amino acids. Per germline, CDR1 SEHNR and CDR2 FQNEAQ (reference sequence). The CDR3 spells CASSSYRNEQFF.

CDR3 sequence reads: CASSLGELTIYF. This chain links TRBV7-2 with TRBJ1-3. The CDR3 extends over 12 amino acids. Germline lookup yields CDR1 SGHTA and CDR2 FQGNSA.

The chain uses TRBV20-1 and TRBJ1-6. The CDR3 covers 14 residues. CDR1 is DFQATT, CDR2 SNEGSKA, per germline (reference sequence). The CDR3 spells CSTTTQTINSPLHF.

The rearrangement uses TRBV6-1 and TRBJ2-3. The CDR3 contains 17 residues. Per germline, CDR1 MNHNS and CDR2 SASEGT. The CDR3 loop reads CASTGKRGIRSTDTQYF.

The CDR3 sequence is CAWSEVASTDTQYF. This chain links TRBV30 with TRBJ2-3. The CDR3 contains 14 residues. Germline V CDR1 and CDR2: GTSNPN, SVGIG (reference sequence). Based on the CDR3 plus reference TRBV30 and TRBJ2-3, the full variable domain is SQTIHQWPATLVQPVGSPLSLECTVEGTSNPNLYWYRQAAGRGLQLLFYSVGIGQISSEVPQNLSASRPQDRQFILSSKKLLLSDSGFYLCAWSEVASTDTQYFGPGTRLTVL.

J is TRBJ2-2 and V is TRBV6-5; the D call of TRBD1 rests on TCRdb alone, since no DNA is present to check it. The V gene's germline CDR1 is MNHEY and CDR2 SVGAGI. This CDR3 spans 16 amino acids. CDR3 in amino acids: CASSSAWGSNTGELFF.

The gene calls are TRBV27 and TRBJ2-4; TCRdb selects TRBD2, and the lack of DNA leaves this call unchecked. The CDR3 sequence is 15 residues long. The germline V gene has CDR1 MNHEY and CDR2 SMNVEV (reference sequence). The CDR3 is CASRGTSDYKNIQYF.

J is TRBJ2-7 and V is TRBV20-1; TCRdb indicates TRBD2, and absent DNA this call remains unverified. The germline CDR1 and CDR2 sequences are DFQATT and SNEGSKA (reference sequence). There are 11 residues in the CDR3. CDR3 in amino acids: CSAASGIEQYF.

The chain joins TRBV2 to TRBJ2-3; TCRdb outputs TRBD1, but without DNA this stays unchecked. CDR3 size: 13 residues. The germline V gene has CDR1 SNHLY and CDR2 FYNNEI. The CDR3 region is CARPTGEGDTQYF.

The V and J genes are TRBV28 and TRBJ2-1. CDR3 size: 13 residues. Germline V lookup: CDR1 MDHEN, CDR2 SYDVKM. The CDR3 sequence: CASSLIWYNEQFF.

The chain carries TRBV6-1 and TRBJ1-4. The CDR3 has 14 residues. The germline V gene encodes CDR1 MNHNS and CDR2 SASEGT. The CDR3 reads CASSESEGWEKLFF.

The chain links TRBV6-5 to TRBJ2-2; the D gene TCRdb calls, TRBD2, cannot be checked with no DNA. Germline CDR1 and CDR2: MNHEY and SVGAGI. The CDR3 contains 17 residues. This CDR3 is CASSYSKAGANTGELFF.

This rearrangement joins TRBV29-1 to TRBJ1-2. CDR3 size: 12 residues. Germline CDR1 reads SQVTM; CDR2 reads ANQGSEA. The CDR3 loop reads CSVGQTSYGYTF. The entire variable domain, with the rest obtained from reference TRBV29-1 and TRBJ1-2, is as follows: SAVISQKPSRDICQRGTSLTIQCQVDSQVTMMFWYRQQPGQSLTLIATANQGSEATYESGFVIDKFPISRPNLTFSTLTVSNMSPEDSSIYLCSVGQTSYGYTFGSGTRLTVV.

CDR3 residues: CASSRLAGGVLAYNTGELFF. V and J are TRBV11-2 and TRBJ2-2; TCRdb returns TRBD2, unconfirmable since there is no DNA. CDR3 size: 20 residues. Per the germline V gene, CDR1 is SGHAT and CDR2 is FQNNGV. The whole variable domain, filled in from reference TRBV11-2 and TRBJ2-2, reads EAGVAQSPRYKIIEKRQSVAFWCNPISGHATLYWYQQILGQGPKLLIQFQNNGVVDDSQLPKDRFSAERLKGVDSTLKIQPAKLEDSAVYLCASSRLAGGVLAYNTGELFFGEGSRLTVL.

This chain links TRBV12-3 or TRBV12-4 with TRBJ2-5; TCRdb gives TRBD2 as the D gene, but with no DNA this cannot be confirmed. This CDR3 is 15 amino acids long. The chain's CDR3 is CASSLIAGGQETQYF.

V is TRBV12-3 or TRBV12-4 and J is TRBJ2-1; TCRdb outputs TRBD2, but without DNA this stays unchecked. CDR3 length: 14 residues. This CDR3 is CASKPSGFYNEQFF.